This TCR beta chain is from a study of vaccination effects on CD4 cells after COVID-19. On this clone itself: Its matching antigen is unknown.

Scientists isolated CD4+ T cells after a roughly 10-day culture period ended. Produced via immunoSEQ multiplex PCR; TCRdb's table is partial and in-frame only. The sample lists around 30,000 clones, 70% seen once, with approximately 3.8% in the top ten. Sequencing used CD4+ T cells from PBMCs cultured without peptide, obtained before COVID-19 vaccination. This clonotype originated in a human donor who received a COVID-19 vaccine.

CDR3 in amino acids: CASSERGTSRSYEQYF. The CDR3 bases are TGTGCCAGCAGTGAAAGGGGGACTAGCCGCTCCTACGAGCAGTACTTC. This chain connects TRBV2 to TRBJ2-7; 9 bases agree with TRBD2. The J segment lost 0 bases and the V segment lost 2 bases, leaving 5 bases of the junction unmatched. Germline V CDR1 and CDR2: SNHLY, FYNNEI. CDR3 size: 16 residues.